This T cell receptor beta chain is drawn from a study of blood T cell repertoires in COVID-19. Across the whole study: T cells, B-cell-depleted T cells, or PBMCs supplied cDNA or gDNA.

The repertoire was sequenced with immunoSEQ multiplex PCR; TCRdb's copy has only in-frame clones and lacks some. The table has about 160,000 clones, about 93% seen once. To note about this clone: The junction departs from germline at one end; a sequencing error may be responsible.

This CDR3 comprises 11 residues. Germline V gene lookup returns CDR1 DFQATT and CDR2 SNEGSKA (reference sequence). The rearrangement links TRBV20-1 to TRBJ1-2, with D possibly TRBD1 on 6 matching bases. The sequenced sample consisted of peripheral blood. This receptor was identified in a woman aged 45-59 years with acute or convalescent COVID-19. The CDR3 DNA sequence: TGCAGTGCTAGAGATCCCGGACAGAACAACTTC. This sequence encodes CSARDPGQNNF.